The 11 T cell receptor beta chains below come from one sample, sequenced in a study of T-cell reconstitution after alpha-beta-depleted transplantation in children. Researchers prepared the TCRbeta library using unique molecular identifiers, the study reports. TCRdb analysed the PCR reads with MiXCR anew, one entry per CDR3 protein. The repertoire holds around 450,000 distinct CDR3 sequences, with approximately 10% as singletons. Material: PBMCs, obtained before TCRalphabeta/CD19-depleted stem cell transplant. These receptors were collected from a child under 10 years old with inherited bone marrow failure, due to receive a stem cell transplant.

In its sample, this clonotype was seen many times. The V and J genes are TRBV12-3 or TRBV12-4 and TRBJ2-2; no firm D call. This CDR3 spans 12 amino acids. V lost 5 bases and J 6 bases, leaving 7 bases between the germline ends. The CDR3 region has the DNA TGTGCCAGCAGTAACCCGGCCGGGGAGCTGTTTTTT. It is translated as CASSNPAGELFF.

This clonotype has a count of ten or more. This chain joins TRBV11-1 and TRBJ2-1, with 11 bases matching TRBD2. The CDR3 consists of 18 residues. The germline CDR1 and CDR2 sequences are SGHAT and FQDESV (reference sequence). With V trimmed by 5 bases and J by 0 bases, 9 bases remained unmatched. The CDR3 DNA sequence: TGTGCCAGCAGCACCGGACTAGCGGGTACTTTCTCCTACAATGAGCAGTTCTTC. Translating gives CASSTGLAGTFSYNEQFF. The variable domain in full, with the rest retrieved from reference TRBV11-1 and TRBJ2-1, is EAEVAQSPRYKITEKSQAVAFWCDPISGHATLYWYRQILGQGPELLVQFQDESVVDDSQLPKDRFSAERLKGVDSTLKIQPAELGDSAMYLCASSTGLAGTFSYNEQFFGPGTRLTVL.

This clonotype was found many times. This rearrangement joins TRBV6-2 or TRBV6-3 to TRBJ1-2; weak D call: TRBD1 (5 bases). V dropped 6 bases and J dropped 5 bases, with 16 bases sitting between them. Germline assignment: CDR1 MNHEY and CDR2 SVGEGT. The CDR3 contains 14 residues. CDR3 in amino acids: CASSPPGPRYGYTF. The CDR3 region has the DNA TGTGCCAGCAGCCCGCCGGGGCCTCGATATGGCTACACCTTC.

The chain couples TRBV23-1 to TRBJ1-5, with D uncertain. TRBV23-1 is designated an ORF whose function remains uncertain. Trimming took 5 bases from V and 0 from J, leaving 11 bases between them. This CDR3 is 15 amino acids long. The CDR3: CASSVGNHSNQPQHF. The DNA of the CDR3 is TGCGCCAGCAGTGTGGGAAACCATAGCAATCAGCCCCAGCATTTT.

This chain links TRBV5-5 with TRBJ1-1, with unresolved D. Germline V CDR1 and CDR2: SGHKS, YYEKEE (reference sequence). The CDR3 runs 15 residues. V lost 3 bases and J lost 1, with 13 bases in between. The CDR3 nucleotides are TGTGCCAGCAGCTGGTCCGCGTTACGGAACACTGAAGCTTTCTTT. It codes for CASSWSALRNTEAFF.

Note on this clonotype: The CDR3 does not close with the conserved phenylalanine or tryptophan, likely indicating a read error. The chain joins TRBV5-1 to TRBJ2-1; 10 bases are a match to TRBD1. CDR1 and CDR2 from the germline V gene are SGHRS and YFSETQ. The length of the CDR3 is 15 residues. Losses at the gene ends were 4 bases for V and 3 bases for J; bases not matched to a gene: 4. CDR3 region: CASSLGQGLYNEQFL. In nucleotides, the CDR3 is TGCGCCAGCAGCCTGGGACAGGGGCTCTACAATGAGCAGTTCCTC.

This clonotype was observed many times. The chain couples TRBV27 to TRBJ2-7; D is possibly TRBD2 (5 bases). The CDR3 loop spans 14 amino acids. The V gene's germline CDR1 is MNHEY and CDR2 SMNVEV (reference sequence). Trimming removed 3 bases at V and 6 bases at J, with 15 bases between. The CDR3 DNA sequence: TGTGCCAGCAGTTTTTCGGGAAGCGGATCCGAGCAGTACTTC. Protein product: CASSFSGSGSEQYF.

This clonotype occurred a few times. The chain has TRBV5-1 and TRBJ2-3; D gene unclear. Deletions cut 4 bases from V and 2 bases from J, with 11 bases between. This CDR3 spans 14 amino acids. CDR1 is SGHRS and CDR2 is YFSETQ in the germline V gene. The CDR3 nucleotides read TGCGCCAGCAGCCCAGGTGACACCACAGATACGCAGTATTTT. This gives the protein CASSPGDTTDTQYF.

This clonotype was observed a few times. The chain joins TRBV20-1 to TRBJ2-3; D ambiguous. The germline gives CDR1 DFQATT, CDR2 SNEGSKA (reference sequence). The length of the CDR3 is 13 residues. V was trimmed by 3 bases and J by 4 bases, leaving 11 bases between them. CDR3 in amino acids: CSASGLSADTQYF. The CDR3 bases are TGCAGTGCTAGCGGCCTGTCCGCAGATACGCAGTATTTT.

This clonotype was counted at least ten times. This rearrangement joins TRBV14 to TRBJ2-1; 10 nucleotides agree with TRBD2. V trimming: 4 bases; J trimming: 4 bases; junction bases outside the gene matches: 7. CDR3 length: 16 amino acids. Looked up from germline, CDR1 is SGHDN and CDR2 is FVKESK. CDR3 protein: CASSPHSGRRYNEQFF. The DNA of the CDR3 is TGTGCCAGCAGCCCCCATAGCGGGAGGAGGTACAATGAGCAGTTCTTC. The full variable domain, in which reference TRBV14 and TRBJ2-1 provide the parts outside the CDR3, is EAGVTQFPSHSVIEKGQTVTLRCDPISGHDNLYWYRRVMGKEIKFLLHFVKESKQDESGMPNNRFLAERTGGTYSTLKVQPAELEDSGVYFCASSPHSGRRYNEQFFGPGTRLTVL.

This clonotype was recorded many times. The rearrangement links TRBV12-3 or TRBV12-4 to TRBJ2-1, with 10 positions matching TRBD2. The CDR3 has 15 amino acids. Trimming removed 5 bases from V and 7 bases from J; junction bases left unmatched: 8. The chain's CDR3 is CASSLKREGRNEQFF. For the CDR3, the DNA is TGTGCCAGCAGTCTCAAGCGGGAGGGCCGTAATGAGCAGTTCTTC.